What follows are 20 T cell receptor beta chains derived from one specimen sequenced in a study of blood T cells in healthy people across ages. A second PCR, run for about 7 to 11 cycles, used a sample-barcoded 5' primer plus a J-beta primer mix. TCRdb independently ran MiXCR on the 5' RACE reads; one entry per CDR3 protein. The data hold 350,000 to 450,000 distinct CDR3 sequences, with about 55% observed a single time. Input material: blood. The receptors come from a man between 60 and 75 years old in good health.

V and J are TRBV7-2 and TRBJ1-2; no firm D call. The CDR3 is made up of 16 amino acids. CDR1 is SGHTA, CDR2 FQGNSA, per germline. Trimming removed 3 bases at V and 1 base at J, with 15 bases between. The CDR3: CASSFYAPDINYGYTF. CDR3 bases: TGTGCCAGCAGCTTTTATGCCCCTGACATTAACTATGGCTACACCTTC.

V usage is TRBV27 and J usage is TRBJ1-1; 7 nucleotides line up with TRBD1. There are 14 residues in the CDR3. Germline V lookup: CDR1 MNHEY, CDR2 SMNVEV (reference sequence). Trimming at V came to 4 bases and at J to 8 bases, leaving 10 bases not matched to a gene. The CDR3 reads CASSSHPTGSEAFF. The CDR3 DNA follows: TGTGCCAGCAGTTCCCACCCGACAGGGTCCGAAGCTTTCTTT.

This clonotype showed up many times. Possible read error: a much larger clone is one base away. The rearrangement uses TRBV7-7 and TRBJ2-5, with a possible D match to TRBD1 (5 bases). Germline CDR1 and CDR2: SSHAT and FNYEAQ (reference sequence). The CDR3 is 14 amino acids. The CDR3 spells CASSDAGLQETQYF. CDR3 DNA sequence: TGTGCTAGCAGCGATGCAGGGCTCCAAGAGACCCAGTACTTC.

This clonotype turned up a few times. The rearrangement links TRBV4-2 to TRBJ2-3; 7 nucleotides agree with TRBD2. In germline, CDR1 is LGHNA, CDR2 YNFKEQ. The CDR3 totals 15 residues. V shed 2 bases and J 4 bases; nucleotides not matched to a gene: 6. This chain's CDR3 is CASSQLAASPDTQYF. The CDR3 region has the DNA TGTGCCAGCAGCCAACTAGCGGCAAGTCCAGATACGCAGTATTTT.

The chain couples TRBV4-2 to TRBJ2-7; D not certain. The V end lost 3 bases, the J end lost 2 bases, and 11 bases lay between the germline ends. The germline CDR1 and CDR2 sequences are LGHNA and YNFKEQ. CDR3 size: 14 residues. This chain's CDR3 is CASSQLKAPYEQYF. In DNA, the CDR3 is TGTGCCAGCAGCCAGCTAAAAGCCCCCTACGAGCAGTACTTC.

This clonotype has just a few counts. This sequence joins TRBV12-5 and TRBJ2-3; D is unclear. CDR1 is LGHNT and CDR2 is FRNRAP in the germline V gene. Trimming cost V 8 bases and J 3 bases, with 12 bases left between them. The CDR3 is 13 amino acids. The CDR3 here is CASLVGWTDTQYF. The CDR3 DNA follows: TGTGCTAGTCTCGTTGGTTGGACAGATACGCAGTATTTT.

The genes are TRBV29-1 and TRBJ2-5; D is unresolved. The CDR3 totals 12 residues. Germline CDR1 reads SQVTM; CDR2 reads ANQGSEA. V was cut by 4 bases and J by 0 bases, with 6 bases left in between. Written as DNA, the CDR3 is TGCAGCGTTGGCAGGCACCAAGAGACCCAGTACTTC. It codes for CSVGRHQETQYF.

This clonotype was picked up a small number of times. The chain uses TRBV29-1 and TRBJ2-1; 8 bases align to TRBD2. CDR1 and CDR2 (germline): SQVTM, ANQGSEA. CDR3 length: 15 residues. V trimming: 7 bases; J trimming: 0 bases; junction bases outside the gene matches: 8. CDR3 region: CSAVGGRSSYNEQFF. Here the CDR3 DNA reads TGCAGCGCTGTTGGCGGGAGGAGCTCCTACAATGAGCAGTTCTTC.

CDR3 DNA: TGTGCCAGCACTGCGGGGGCCTACAATGAGCAGTTCTTC. Translated: CASTAGAYNEQFF. The rearrangement uses TRBV12-3 or TRBV12-4 and TRBJ2-1; 7 positions match TRBD2. Trimming removed 7 bases from V and 2 bases from J; junction bases left unmatched: 2. CDR3 length: 13 amino acids.

This chain joins TRBV6-5 and TRBJ1-2; D is uncertain. The ends were cut back, 7 bases at V and 9 bases at J, with 21 bases in the middle. The CDR3 has 14 residues. CDR1 and CDR2 (germline): MNHEY, SVGAGI. The CDR3 protein is CASTLDPTWASYTF. CDR3 DNA sequence: TGTGCCAGCACCTTAGACCCAACCTGGGCCAGCTACACCTTC.

The chain joins TRBV11-2 to TRBJ2-7; D is unresolved. The CDR3 runs to 13 residues. V gave up 2 bases and J gave up 0 bases, with 5 bases separating them. Germline values: CDR1 SGHAT, CDR2 FQNNGV. Written as DNA, the CDR3 is TGTGCCAGCAGCTTAACAAACTCCTACGAGCAGTACTTC. Translated, it gives CASSLTNSYEQYF. Complete variable domain (other parts from reference TRBV11-2 and TRBJ2-7): EAGVAQSPRYKIIEKRQSVAFWCNPISGHATLYWYQQILGQGPKLLIQFQNNGVVDDSQLPKDRFSAERLKGVDSTLKIQPAKLEDSAVYLCASSLTNSYEQYFGPGTRLTVT.

This clonotype was seen a handful of times. The rearrangement joins TRBV7-2 to TRBJ2-4, with 14 nucleotides matching TRBD2. The DNA end favors TRBJ2-7, so the J call may be wrong. Germline V gene lookup returns CDR1 SGHTA and CDR2 FQGNSA. The CDR3 runs 15 residues. The CDR3 region is CASSEGLAGVNEQYF. In nucleotides, the CDR3 is TGTGCCAGCAGCGAGGGACTAGCGGGAGTGAACGAGCAGTACTTC.

In DNA, the CDR3 is TGTGCCAGCAGGTCTTGGGGCAATGAGCAGTTCTTC. Protein product: CASRSWGNEQFF. The chain carries TRBV6-5 and TRBJ2-1; D ambiguous. The ends were cut back, 6 bases at V and 6 bases at J, with 9 bases in the middle. This CDR3 contains 12 residues. The V gene's germline CDR1 is MNHEY and CDR2 SVGAGI.

About this clonotype itself: An end of the junction differs from the germline gene, which may be a read error. This chain connects TRBV29-1 to TRBJ2-2, with D perhaps given as TRBD1 or TRBD2 (5 bases each). CDR1 SQVTM and CDR2 ANQGSEA come from the germline V gene. This CDR3 spans 10 amino acids. The CDR3 coding sequence is TGCAGCGTTGTTCTTGGGGGGCTGTTTTTT. The encoded protein is CSVVLGGLFF.

This clonotype was counted between two and nine times. The V and J genes are TRBV5-1 and TRBJ2-1, with 7 bases lining up with TRBD1. The CDR3 has 12 amino acids. V lost 4 bases and J lost 8; bases outside the gene matches: 3. CDR1 SGHRS and CDR2 YFSETQ come from the germline V gene. The CDR3 DNA follows: TGCGCCAGCAGCAGTCAGGGGGATGAGCAGTTCTTC. It yields the protein CASSSQGDEQFF.

V gene TRBV18 combines with J gene TRBJ2-2; D is possibly TRBD1 or TRBD2 (5 bases each). Germline assignment: CDR1 KGHSH and CDR2 LQKENI. The CDR3 runs to 12 residues. With 4 bases removed from V and 7 bases from J, the gap between germline ends came to 7 bases. DNA of the CDR3: TGTGCCAGCTCACGGGACGACGGGGAGCTGTTTTTT. This codes for CASSRDDGELFF.

The chain employs TRBV29-1 and TRBJ2-1, with D perhaps TRBD2 (5 bases). This CDR3 is built from 11 residues. V was cut by 8 bases and J by 9 bases, with 14 bases left in between. Germline V lookup: CDR1 SQVTM, CDR2 ANQGSEA. CDR3 amino acids: CSTASGSEQFF. The DNA of the CDR3 is TGCAGCACGGCAAGCGGCAGTGAGCAGTTCTTC.

The chain recombines TRBV18 with TRBJ2-1, with TRBD1 matching over 10 bases. Germline CDR1 is KGHSH and CDR2 is LQKENI. CDR3 length: 14 amino acids. V gave up 5 bases and J gave up 5 bases; unmatched junction bases: 3. The CDR3 loop is CASSRGQGDNEQFF. The CDR3 DNA sequence: TGTGCCAGCTCAAGAGGACAGGGGGACAATGAGCAGTTCTTC.

This clonotype was detected only once. The chain carries TRBV11-2 and TRBJ1-6; D unclear. The V gene lost 1 base and the J gene lost 7 bases, with 8 bases spanning the gap. This CDR3 spans 14 amino acids. CDR1 is SGHAT, CDR2 FQNNGV, per germline. DNA for the CDR3: TGTGCCAGCAGCTTAGTCCCCTTCAATTCACCCCTCCACTTT. Its translation is CASSLVPFNSPLHF.

The chain couples TRBV2 to TRBJ2-4; D could derive from TRBD1 or TRBD2 (5 bases each). The CDR3 is made up of 11 amino acids. Trimming shortened V by 2 bases and J by 13 bases, and 9 bases separated the two germline ends. The germline V gene encodes CDR1 SNHLY and CDR2 FYNNEI. The CDR3 DNA is TGTGCCAGCAGTGAACGAGGGGAGCAGTACTTC. Translated, it gives CASSERGEQYF.